This T cell receptor beta chain was sequenced in a study of blood T cell repertoires in COVID-19. As originally analysed: Nucleated cell counts were estimated from reference gene primer amplification. Profiling relied on immunoSEQ multiplex PCR, and the TCRdb table lists in-frame clones only, not all of them. The V and J calls and the clone size are those of that table, but D and trimming were determined from the DNA. The data hold roughly 220,000 clones, with roughly 84% observed a single time. The CDR3 loop spans 18 amino acids. Germline assignment: CDR1 SGHTA and CDR2 FQGTGA. The trim removed 3 bases at V and 4 bases at J, leaving 11 bases unmatched.

The chain couples TRBV7-3 to TRBJ2-2; 10 bases map to TRBD1. The specimen sequenced was peripheral blood. This TCR was recovered from a woman aged 30 to 39 who had recovered from COVID-19. CDR3 nucleotides: TGTGCCAGCAGCTTGTTCCCCCTGACAGGGGGCGGCACCGGGGAGCTGTTTTTT. Translated, it gives CASSLFPLTGGGTGELFF.